This is a list of T cell receptor beta chains from one sample in a study of T cell responses to AZD1222 COVID-19 vaccine. Produced via immunoSEQ multiplex PCR; TCRdb's table is partial and in-frame only. The sample records just under 90,000 clones, 70% to 90% being singletons. The sequenced sample was peripheral blood, obtained on day 0 of AZD1222 vaccination. These receptors were collected from an adult in good health. CDR3s include the opening cysteine and the closing phenylalanine or tryptophan. D genes are given only for firm matches. The size of a clone is reported for some rows only, either as once, few or many, or as a class for expanded clones.

D	V	size	J	DNA	CDR3
NA	TRBV4-3	NA	TRBJ2-7	TGCGCCAGCAGCCAAGATTTTACTAGAACTTACGAGCAGTACTTC	CASSQDFTRTYEQYF
TRBD2	TRBV9	once	TRBJ2-3	TGTGCCAGCAGCGCCCTACCTCTTTTGTTAGCGGGAGGAACAGATACGCAGTATTTT	CASSALPLLLAGGTDTQYF
NA	TRBV7-3	NA	TRBJ2-3	TGTGCCAGCAGCCCCTACGGGCCAGATACGCAGTATTTT	CASSPYGPDTQYF
NA	TRBV2	NA	TRBJ2-7	TGTGCCAGCAGTGTCCGAACTGAGACTGCAGGAGCCTACGAGCAGTACTTC	CASSVRTETAGAYEQYF
NA	TRBV28	NA	TRBJ2-7	TGTGCCAGCAGTTTCCTTAGCGGCTCATCGACCTACGAGCAGTACTTC	CASSFLSGSSTYEQYF
NA	TRBV7-9	once	TRBJ1-1	TGTGCCAGCAGCTTGAGTATGGGTGAAGCTTTCTTT	CASSLSMGEAFF
TRBD2	TRBV30	NA	TRBJ2-7	TGTGCCTGGCGGGGGGGTAGGGGCCGCGGGAGAGAGCAGTACTTC	CAWRGGRGRGREQYF
NA	TRBV5-1	NA	TRBJ2-2	TGCGCCAGCAGCTTGGACAGGGTTAACACCGGGGAGCTGTTTTTT	CASSLDRVNTGELFF
TRBD1	TRBV27	NA	TRBJ2-7	TGTGCCAGCAGTACGAGGGACAGGGCTGTTTACGAGCAGTACTTC	CASSTRDRAVYEQYF
NA	TRBV24-1	NA	TRBJ2-5	TGTGCCACCAGTGATCCGCTAGCGCAAGAGACCCAGTACTTC	CATSDPLAQETQYF
NA	TRBV27	NA	TRBJ2-1	TGTGCCACCACCATCGGGAGCCCGGTGAGCAATGAGCAGTTCTTC	CATTIGSPVSNEQFF
TRBD1	TRBV29-1	once	TRBJ1-5	TGCAGCGTGGGACAGGGGAATAGCAATCAGCCCCAGCATTTT	CSVGQGNSNQPQHF
NA	TRBV7-2	NA	TRBJ2-1	TGTGCCAGCAGCTTAGATGGCAGGGCTGATGAGCAGTTCTTC	CASSLDGRADEQFF
NA	TRBV3-1/TRBV3-2	NA	TRBJ1-2	TGTGCCAGCAGCCAAGATGGCGTTAACTATGGCTACACCTTC	CASSQDGVNYGYTF
NA	TRBV4-3	NA	TRBJ1-1	TGCGCCAGCAGCCAAGATAAATTTAGCCGAGGGGCTGAAGCTTTCTTT	CASSQDKFSRGAEAFF
NA	TRBV7-8	NA	TRBJ2-7	TGTGCCAGCAGCCGAGTTGCGGCGGGCCGCTCCTACGAGCAGTACTTC	CASSRVAAGRSYEQYF
NA	TRBV27	NA	TRBJ2-3	TGTGCCAGCAGTTTAAAATTTGGGGATACGCAGTATTTT	CASSLKFGDTQYF
TRBD2	TRBV10-3	NA	TRBJ2-1	TGTGCCATCAGTGAGGCAAGCGGGAGCTCCTACAATGAGCAGTTCTTC	CAISEASGSSYNEQFF
NA	TRBV2	NA	TRBJ2-3	TGTGCCAGCAGATGGGGACTCACCCAAAGAACAGATACGCAGTATTTT	CASRWGLTQRTDTQYF
NA	TRBV16	NA	TRBJ2-7	TGTGCCAGCAGTCCAAACAGGGTCGGCTACGAGCAGTACTTC	CASSPNRVGYEQYF
NA	TRBV4-2	once	TRBJ2-7	TGTGCCAGCAGCCAACCGGGGGCCGGCCGGAGGGAGCAGTACTTC	CASSQPGAGRREQYF
TRBD2	TRBV15	NA	TRBJ2-3	TGTGCCACCAAGCGGGAGGGTAGCACAGATACGCAGTATTTT	CATKREGSTDTQYF
NA	TRBV6-5	NA	TRBJ2-7	TGTGCCAGCAGTTACAATATCTACGAGCAGTACTTC	CASSYNIYEQYF
NA	TRBV28	NA	TRBJ2-1	TGTGCCAGCAGTTCGACCGCTCAGAGGGGGAATGAGCAGTTCTTC	CASSSTAQRGNEQFF
TRBD1	TRBV28	NA	TRBJ2-7	TGTGCCAGCAGTAATACAGGGGCGGCCTACGAGCAGTACTTC	CASSNTGAAYEQYF
NA	TRBV5-1	NA	TRBJ1-1	TGCGCCAGCAGCTTCAGGGGAAGGACGAACACTGAAGCTTTCTTT	CASSFRGRTNTEAFF
NA	TRBV19	NA	TRBJ2-7	TGTGCCAGTAGTATAGACAGGACCTACGAGCAGTACTTC	CASSIDRTYEQYF
TRBD2	TRBV7-2	once	TRBJ2-1	TGTGCCAGCAGCCAAGCGGGGTCCTACAATGAGCAGTTCTTC	CASSQAGSYNEQFF
NA	TRBV28	NA	TRBJ2-7	TGTGCCAGCAAAGGGCTTCCCCTTGGGTACGAGCAGTACTTC	CASKGLPLGYEQYF
NA	TRBV18	NA	TRBJ1-3	TGTGCCAGCTCACCATTCCAGAACTCTGGAAACACCATATATTTT	CASSPFQNSGNTIYF
TRBD1	TRBV19	NA	TRBJ2-5	TGTGCCAGTAGTAACGGACAGGGGATGGGAGAGACCCAGTACTTC	CASSNGQGMGETQYF
TRBD1	TRBV15	NA	TRBJ1-5	TGTGCCACCAGCAGGATACAGGGGGCTAATCAGCCCCAGCATTTT	CATSRIQGANQPQHF
NA	TRBV7-9	once	TRBJ2-5	TGTGCCAGCAGCTTAGAGGGAAAGACCCAGTACTTC	CASSLEGKTQYF
TRBD2	TRBV7-9	NA	TRBJ2-3	TGTGCCAGCAGCTTAGCCACCGGCGGGGTAGCGGGAGTGGTAGATACGCAGTATTTT	CASSLATGGVAGVVDTQYF
NA	TRBV12-3/TRBV12-4	NA	TRBJ1-1	TGTGCCAGCAACCGGGCCGACACCGAAGCTTTCTTT	CASNRADTEAFF
NA	TRBV14	NA	TRBJ2-1	TGTGCCAGCAGCCAAGTTAATGAGCAGTTCTTC	CASSQVNEQFF
TRBD1	TRBV19	NA	TRBJ2-1	TGTGCCAGTCGCGGGACAGGGGGTAGGGATGAGCAGTTCTTC	CASRGTGGRDEQFF
NA	TRBV28	NA	TRBJ2-7	TGTGCCAGCACCCGGACCTACGAGCAGTACTTC	CASTRTYEQYF
NA	TRBV7-8	NA	TRBJ1-1	TGTGCCAGCAGCCCCCTCCCTGAATACACTGAAGCTTTCTTT	CASSPLPEYTEAFF
NA	TRBV9	NA	TRBJ1-4	TGTGCCAGCAGCGTAGGACGGGGGGTTAATGAAAAACTGTTTTTT	CASSVGRGVNEKLFF
NA	TRBV10-3	NA	TRBJ2-7	TGTGCCATCAGGGACGAAGCGCACGAGCAGTACTTC	CAIRDEAHEQYF
NA	TRBV13	NA	TRBJ1-1	TGTGCCAGCAGCTTAGATAGGGGTGAAGCTTTCTTT	CASSLDRGEAFF
NA	TRBV28	NA	TRBJ1-3	TGTGCCAGCCACACGGCGGCGACCTCTGGAAACACCATATATTTT	CASHTAATSGNTIYF
NA	TRBV10-3	once	TRBJ2-1	TGTGCCATCAGCCCCCCGGGTAGCGGCTACAATGAGCAGTTCTTC	CAISPPGSGYNEQFF
NA	TRBV5-1	NA	TRBJ2-1	TGCGCCAGCAGTCTCGGCCTTAACTCCTACAATGAGCAGTTCTTC	CASSLGLNSYNEQFF
NA	TRBV19	NA	TRBJ1-5	TGTGCCAGTAGTATGGAGACCCGGGTGGCCGGGGGTAGGAATCAGCCCCAGCATTTT	CASSMETRVAGGRNQPQHF
NA	TRBV11-2	once	TRBJ2-2	TGTGCCAGCAGCTCACCCCCTCGACAGGTGTGGTCCGGGGAGCTGTTTTTT	CASSSPPRQVWSGELFF
NA	TRBV6-1	NA	TRBJ2-1	TGTGCCAGCAGTGACCCAGGGGAGCAGTTCTTC	CASSDPGEQFF
NA	TRBV4-1	NA	TRBJ2-1	TGCGCCAGCAGCCAGCCCGGTGACTCCTACAATGAGCAGTTCTTC	CASSQPGDSYNEQFF
TRBD2	TRBV11-2	NA	TRBJ2-2	TGTGCCAGCAGGTCGGACAGCGGGAGGTTTACCGGGGAGCTGTTTTTT	CASRSDSGRFTGELFF
NA	TRBV5-1	NA	TRBJ2-1	TGCGCCAGCAGCCCAGGAGTCTTTTCCTCCTCCTACAATGAGCAGTTCTTC	CASSPGVFSSSYNEQFF
TRBD2	TRBV27	NA	TRBJ2-7	TGTGCCAGCGGACTAGCGGGACCCTACGAGCAGTACTTC	CASGLAGPYEQYF
TRBD2	TRBV2	NA	TRBJ2-3	TGTGCCAGCCCGGGGCGGGAGGGCCGCGCAGATACGCAGTATTTT	CASPGREGRADTQYF
NA	TRBV18	NA	TRBJ2-5	TGTGCCAGCTCACCACCTGGGACACCGCAAGAGACCCAGTACTTC	CASSPPGTPQETQYF
NA	TRBV28	NA	TRBJ2-1	TGTGCCAGCAGTTTATCCGGGGGCGGCTACAATGAGCAGTTCTTC	CASSLSGGGYNEQFF
TRBD1	TRBV5-1	NA	TRBJ1-4	TGCGCCAGCAGCCCGGGACAGGTAGATGAAAAACTGTTTTTT	CASSPGQVDEKLFF
NA	TRBV28	NA	TRBJ2-5	TGTGCCAGCAGCTTGGGCAGGGGAGGGCAGACCCAGTACTTC	CASSLGRGGQTQYF
NA	TRBV20-1	NA	TRBJ1-2	TGCAGTGCTACAGAGTTCTATGGCTACACCTTC	CSATEFYGYTF
TRBD1	TRBV6-5	NA	TRBJ1-2	TGTGCCAGCAGTTACTCAATCACAGGGGCTAACTATGGCTACACCTTC	CASSYSITGANYGYTF
NA	TRBV5-8	NA	TRBJ1-5	TGTGCCAGCAGCTTGGCCTCAGGGGTCCGCAATCAGCCCCAGCATTTT	CASSLASGVRNQPQHF